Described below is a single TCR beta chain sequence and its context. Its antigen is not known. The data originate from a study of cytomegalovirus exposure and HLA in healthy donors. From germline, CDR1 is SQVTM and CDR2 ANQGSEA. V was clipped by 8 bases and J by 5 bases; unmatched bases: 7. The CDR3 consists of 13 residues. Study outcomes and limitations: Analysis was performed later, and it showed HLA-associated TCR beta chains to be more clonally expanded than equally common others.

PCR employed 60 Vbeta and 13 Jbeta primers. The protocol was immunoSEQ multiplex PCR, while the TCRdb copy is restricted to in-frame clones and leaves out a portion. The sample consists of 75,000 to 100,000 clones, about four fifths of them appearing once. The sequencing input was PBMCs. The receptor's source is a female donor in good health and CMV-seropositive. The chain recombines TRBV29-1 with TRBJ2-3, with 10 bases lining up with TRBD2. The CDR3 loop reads CSSQRGGVDTQYF. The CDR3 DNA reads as TGCAGCTCACAGCGGGGGGGAGTAGATACGCAGTATTTT.